The rows below give T cell receptor beta chains drawn from one sample of a study of CXCR3-negative and CXCR3-positive naive CD8 T cells. TCRdb re-called the 5' RACE reads; every CDR3 protein appears as one record, without DNA. The table counts some 140,000 distinct CDR3 sequences; nearly 0.5% lies in the top ten. The material sequenced was naive CXCR3+ CD8+ T cells from blood. These receptors were collected from a human donor in good health. Some clones in this sample may be carry-over from other donors' samples. Both conserved end residues are part of each CDR3. Each record gives: J gene, V gene, CDR3 protein.

TRBJ2-5 | TRBV5-5 | CASSLIRQETQYF
TRBJ2-7 | TRBV20-1 | CSALRDREVGYEQYF
TRBJ2-3 | TRBV12-3/TRBV12-4 | CASSLDGQARASTDTQYF
TRBJ1-1 | TRBV11-2 | CASSHRNTEAFF
TRBJ2-1 | TRBV6-5 | CASSYSLDNEQFF
TRBJ1-5 | TRBV7-9 | CASSLGGDNQPQHF
TRBJ2-1 | TRBV19 | CASSTSTGAGNEQFF
TRBJ2-7 | TRBV5-6 | CASSRTSNEQYF
TRBJ1-1 | TRBV29-1 | CSVLQGNTEAFF
TRBJ2-1 | TRBV20-1 | CSARDRIDGHYNEQFF